This T cell receptor (beta chain) was captured by sequencing in a study of T cell responses to AZD1222 COVID-19 vaccine. A remark on this clone: The antigen is undetermined.

Clones were read by immunoSEQ multiplex PCR, and TCRdb kept only the in-frame ones, dropping some. The data contain 90,000 to 120,000 clones, around nine tenths of them singletons. General study findings and limits: Unmutated variant regions are reportedly targeted by nearly half of spike-specific TCRs. Only 5 or 6 individuals given AZD1222 were seropositive at baseline.

This receptor was identified in an adult who received the AZD1222 COVID-19 vaccine. The sequences come from peripheral blood, collected 28 days after the second AZD1222 dose.

CDR3: CASSSSGGPQETQYF. CDR3 DNA sequence: TGTGCCAGCAGTTCTAGCGGGGGGCCCCAAGAGACCCAGTACTTC. The V call is TRBV5-4, the J call TRBJ2-5; 11 nucleotides align to TRBD2. The CDR3 is 15 amino acids. The ends lost 5 bases at V and 1 base at J; junction bases unmatched: 4. The germline V gene encodes CDR1 SGHNT and CDR2 YYREEE (reference sequence).